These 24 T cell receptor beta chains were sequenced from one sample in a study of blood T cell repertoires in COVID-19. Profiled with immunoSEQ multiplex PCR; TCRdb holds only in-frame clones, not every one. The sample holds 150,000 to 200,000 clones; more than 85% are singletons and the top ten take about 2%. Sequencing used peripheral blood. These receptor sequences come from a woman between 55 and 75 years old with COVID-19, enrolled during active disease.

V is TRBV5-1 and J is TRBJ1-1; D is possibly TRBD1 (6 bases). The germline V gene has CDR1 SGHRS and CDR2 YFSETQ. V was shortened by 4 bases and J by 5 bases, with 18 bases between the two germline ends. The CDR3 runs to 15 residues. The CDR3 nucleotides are TGCGCCAGCAGCAGCGGGACAACCCCGGGAACTGAAGCTTTCTTT. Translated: CASSSGTTPGTEAFF.

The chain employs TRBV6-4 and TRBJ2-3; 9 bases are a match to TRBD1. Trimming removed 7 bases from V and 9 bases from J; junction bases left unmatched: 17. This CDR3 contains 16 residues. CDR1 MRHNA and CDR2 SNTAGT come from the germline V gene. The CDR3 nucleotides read TGTGCCAGCACTCTAGCGGACAGGGGAGCAACTACAACGCAGTATTTT. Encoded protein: CASTLADRGATTTQYF.

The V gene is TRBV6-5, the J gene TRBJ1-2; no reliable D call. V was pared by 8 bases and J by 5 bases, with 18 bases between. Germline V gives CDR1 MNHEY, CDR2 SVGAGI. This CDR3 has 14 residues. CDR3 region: CASGAGGLRYGYTF. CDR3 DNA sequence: TGTGCCAGCGGAGCGGGAGGGCTCCGGTATGGCTACACCTTC.

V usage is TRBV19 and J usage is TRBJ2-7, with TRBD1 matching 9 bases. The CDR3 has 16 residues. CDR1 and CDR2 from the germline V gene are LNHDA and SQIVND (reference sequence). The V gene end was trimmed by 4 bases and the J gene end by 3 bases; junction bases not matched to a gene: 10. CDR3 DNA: TGTGCCAGTAGTACCCAAGCCGGGACAGGGTACTACGAGCAGTACTTC. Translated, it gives CASSTQAGTGYYEQYF.

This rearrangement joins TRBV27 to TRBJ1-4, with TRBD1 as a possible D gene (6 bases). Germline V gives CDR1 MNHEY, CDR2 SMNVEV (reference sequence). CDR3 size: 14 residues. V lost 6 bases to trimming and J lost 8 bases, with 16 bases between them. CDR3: CASRDGGAGEKLFF. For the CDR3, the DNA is TGTGCCAGCAGGGACGGGGGGGCAGGGGAAAAACTGTTTTTT. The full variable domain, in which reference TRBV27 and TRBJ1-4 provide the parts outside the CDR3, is EAQVTQNPRYLITVTGKKLTVTCSQNMNHEYMSWYRQDPGLGLRQIYYSMNVEVTDKGDVPEGYKVSRKEKRNFPLILESPSPNQTSLYFCASRDGGAGEKLFFGSGTQLSVL.

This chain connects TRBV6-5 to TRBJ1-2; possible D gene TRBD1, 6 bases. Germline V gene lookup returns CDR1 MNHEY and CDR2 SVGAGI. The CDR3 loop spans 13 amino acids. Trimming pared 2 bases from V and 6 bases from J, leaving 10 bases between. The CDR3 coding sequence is TGTGCCAGCAGTTACGGTCCAGGGGATGGCTACACCTTC. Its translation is CASSYGPGDGYTF.

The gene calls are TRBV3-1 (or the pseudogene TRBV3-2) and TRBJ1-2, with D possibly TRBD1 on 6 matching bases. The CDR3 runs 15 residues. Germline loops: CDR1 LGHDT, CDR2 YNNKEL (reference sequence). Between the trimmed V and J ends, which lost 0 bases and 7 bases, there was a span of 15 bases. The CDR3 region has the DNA TGTGCCAGCAGCCAAGATCGGGGGGCGCAGGGTGGCTACACCTTC. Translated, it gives CASSQDRGAQGGYTF.

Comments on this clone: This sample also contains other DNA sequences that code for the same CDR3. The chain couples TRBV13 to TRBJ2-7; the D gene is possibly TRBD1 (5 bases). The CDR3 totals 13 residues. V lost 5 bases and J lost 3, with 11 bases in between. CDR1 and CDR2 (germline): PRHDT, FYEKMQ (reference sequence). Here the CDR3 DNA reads TGTGCCAGCAGCCCAGGGATTAGCTACGAGCAGTACTTC. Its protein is CASSPGISYEQYF. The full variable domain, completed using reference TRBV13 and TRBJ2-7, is AAGVIQSPRHLIKEKRETATLKCYPIPRHDTVYWYQQGPGQDPQFLISFYEKMQSDKGSIPDRFSAQQFSDYHSELNMSSLELGDSALYFCASSPGISYEQYFGPGTRLTVT.

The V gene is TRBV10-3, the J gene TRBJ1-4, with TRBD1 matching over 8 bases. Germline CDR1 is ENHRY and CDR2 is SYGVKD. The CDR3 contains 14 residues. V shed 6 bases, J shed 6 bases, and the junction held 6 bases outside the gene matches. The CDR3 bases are TGTGCCATCAGCCTGACAGGGGCGGATGAAAAACTGTTTTTT. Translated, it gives CAISLTGADEKLFF.

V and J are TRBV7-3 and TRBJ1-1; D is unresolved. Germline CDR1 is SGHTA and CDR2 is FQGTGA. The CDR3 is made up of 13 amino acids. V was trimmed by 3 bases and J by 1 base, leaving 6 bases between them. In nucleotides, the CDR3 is TGTGCCAGCAGCTTGCAGTCGAACACTGAAGCTTTCTTT. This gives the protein CASSLQSNTEAFF.

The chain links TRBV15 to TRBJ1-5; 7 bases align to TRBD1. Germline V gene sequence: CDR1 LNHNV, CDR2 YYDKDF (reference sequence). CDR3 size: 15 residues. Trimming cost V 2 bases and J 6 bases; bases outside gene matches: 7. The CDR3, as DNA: TGTGCCACCAGCAGATTTAGACAGGGTGGTCAGCCCCAGCATTTT. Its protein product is CATSRFRQGGQPQHF.

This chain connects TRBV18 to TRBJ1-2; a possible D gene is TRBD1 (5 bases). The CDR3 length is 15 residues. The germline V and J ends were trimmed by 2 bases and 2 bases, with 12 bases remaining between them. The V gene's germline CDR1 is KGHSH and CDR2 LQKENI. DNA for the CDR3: TGTGCCAGCTCACCAATTCAGGGCGAAAACTATGGCTACACCTTC. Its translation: CASSPIQGENYGYTF.

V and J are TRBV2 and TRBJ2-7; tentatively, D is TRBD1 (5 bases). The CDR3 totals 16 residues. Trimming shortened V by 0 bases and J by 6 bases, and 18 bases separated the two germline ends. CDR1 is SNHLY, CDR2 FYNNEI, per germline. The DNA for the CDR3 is TGTGCCAGCAGTGAAGCGCTTAATATAAGGGGCGGCGAGCAGTACTTC. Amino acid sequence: CASSEALNIRGGEQYF.

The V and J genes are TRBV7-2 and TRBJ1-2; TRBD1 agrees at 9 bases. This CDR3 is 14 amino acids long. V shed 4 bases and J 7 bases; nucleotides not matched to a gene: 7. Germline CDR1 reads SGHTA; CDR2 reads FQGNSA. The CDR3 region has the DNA TGTGCCAGCAGCTCGAGGACAGGGGCCCCTGGCTACACCTTC. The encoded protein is CASSSRTGAPGYTF.

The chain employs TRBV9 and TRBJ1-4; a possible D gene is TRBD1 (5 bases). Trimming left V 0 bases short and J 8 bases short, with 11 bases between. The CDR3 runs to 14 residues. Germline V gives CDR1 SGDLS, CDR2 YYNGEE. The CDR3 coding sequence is TGTGCCAGCAGCGTAGGGGGCACTGGGGAAAAACTGTTTTTT. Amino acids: CASSVGGTGEKLFF.

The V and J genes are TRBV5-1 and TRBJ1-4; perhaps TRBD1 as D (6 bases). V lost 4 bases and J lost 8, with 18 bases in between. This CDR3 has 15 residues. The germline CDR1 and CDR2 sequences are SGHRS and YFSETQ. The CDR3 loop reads CASSPRTAAEEKLFF. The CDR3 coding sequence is TGCGCCAGCAGCCCAAGGACAGCGGCGGAAGAAAAACTGTTTTTT.

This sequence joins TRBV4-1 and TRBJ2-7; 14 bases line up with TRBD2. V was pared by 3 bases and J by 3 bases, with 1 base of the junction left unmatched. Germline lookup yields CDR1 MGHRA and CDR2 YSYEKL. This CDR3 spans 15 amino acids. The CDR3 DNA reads TGCGCCAGCAGCCAGGGACTAGCGGGGGACTACGAGCAGTACTTC. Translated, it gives CASSQGLAGDYEQYF.

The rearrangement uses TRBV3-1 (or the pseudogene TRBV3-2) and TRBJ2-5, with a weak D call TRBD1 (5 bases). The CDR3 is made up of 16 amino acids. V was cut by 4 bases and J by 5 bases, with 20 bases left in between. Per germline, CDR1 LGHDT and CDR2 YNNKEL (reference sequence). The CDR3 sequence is CASSRVRGTVRETQYF. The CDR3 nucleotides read TGTGCCAGCAGCCGCGTAAGGGGTACAGTGAGGGAGACCCAGTACTTC.

The CDR3 nucleotides read TGTGCCAGCAGGGGGGACAGGCAAGGAAGCTATGGCTACACCTTC. This encodes CASRGDRQGSYGYTF. The chain couples TRBV6-6 to TRBJ1-2; 8 nucleotides match TRBD1. CDR3 length: 15 residues. Trimming removed 6 bases from V and 4 bases from J; junction bases left unmatched: 10. The V gene's germline CDR1 is MNHNY and CDR2 SVGAGI (reference sequence).

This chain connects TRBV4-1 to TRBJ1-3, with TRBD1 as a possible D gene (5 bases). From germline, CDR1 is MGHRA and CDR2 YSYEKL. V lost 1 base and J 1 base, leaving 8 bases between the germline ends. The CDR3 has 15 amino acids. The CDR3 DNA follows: TGCGCCAGCAGCCAAGGTCCAGGGTCTGGAAACACCATATATTTT. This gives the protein CASSQGPGSGNTIYF.

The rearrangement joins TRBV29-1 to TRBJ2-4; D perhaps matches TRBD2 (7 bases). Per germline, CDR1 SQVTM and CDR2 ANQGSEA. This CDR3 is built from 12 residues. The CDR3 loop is CSIEGGENIQYF. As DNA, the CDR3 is TGCAGTATAGAGGGGGGGGAAAACATTCAGTACTTC.

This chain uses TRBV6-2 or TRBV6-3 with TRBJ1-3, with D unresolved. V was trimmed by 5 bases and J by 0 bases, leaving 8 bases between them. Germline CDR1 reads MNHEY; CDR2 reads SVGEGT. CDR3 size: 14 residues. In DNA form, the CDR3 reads TGTGCCAGCAGTACCGGGAACTCTGGAAACACCATATATTTT. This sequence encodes CASSTGNSGNTIYF.

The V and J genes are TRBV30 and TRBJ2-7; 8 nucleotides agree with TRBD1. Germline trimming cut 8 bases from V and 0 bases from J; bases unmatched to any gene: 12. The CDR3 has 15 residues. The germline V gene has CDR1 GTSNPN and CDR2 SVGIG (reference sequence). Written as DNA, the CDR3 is TGTGCCGCAACTCTGCTCGGACAGGGCTCCTACGAGCAGTACTTC. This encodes CAATLLGQGSYEQYF.

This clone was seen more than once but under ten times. The CDR3 DNA reads as TGCGCCAGCAGCCAAGAATGGCGGACAAACTATGGCTACACCTTC. It codes for CASSQEWRTNYGYTF. The V and J genes are TRBV4-3 and TRBJ1-2; possible D gene TRBD1, 5 bases. The germline gives CDR1 LGHNA, CDR2 YSLEER. V lost 0 bases to trimming and J lost 2 bases, with 10 bases between them. The CDR3 covers 15 residues.